The rows below give T cell receptor beta chains drawn from one sample of a study of cytomegalovirus exposure and HLA in healthy donors. Here immunoSEQ multiplex PCR was the method, and the copy in TCRdb shows in-frame clones only, minus some. This table has 280,000 or so clones, approximately 90% appearing once. The material sequenced was PBMCs. These receptors all stem from a woman younger than 30 in good health and CMV-seronegative. CDR3s include the opening cysteine and the closing phenylalanine or tryptophan. A D gene is named only where the DNA matches it firmly. Where a row states a size, it is once, few, many or the class of an expanded clone; other rows omit it.

>TRBD2|TRBV10-2|TRBJ2-7|-
CASRVAGVTYEQYF
TGCGCCAGCAGGGTAGCGGGGGTAACCTACGAGCAGTACTTC
>TRBD2|TRBV9|TRBJ2-2|-
CASSPSGGLAGGNGELFF
TGTGCCAGCAGCCCTTCTGGGGGACTAGCGGGGGGTAACGGGGAGCTGTTTTTT
>TRBD2|TRBV27|TRBJ2-3|-
CASSRGTSGGADTQYF
TGTGCCAGCAGTAGAGGGACTAGCGGGGGAGCAGATACGCAGTATTTT
>TRBD1|TRBV9|TRBJ2-1|-
CASSVPGQGYHEQFF
TGTGCCAGCAGCGTTCCGGGACAGGGGTACCATGAGCAGTTCTTC
>-|TRBV27|TRBJ1-4|-
CASSLLGDGEKLFF
TGTGCCAGCAGTTTACTAGGGGATGGTGAAAAACTGTTTTTT
>TRBD1|TRBV2|TRBJ1-3|-
CASSGGQVSGNTIYF
TGTGCCAGCAGTGGGGGACAGGTCTCTGGAAACACCATATATTTT
>-|TRBV5-1|TRBJ2-3|once
CASSSTGQPRTDTQYF
TGCGCCAGCAGCTCAACAGGGCAACCAAGGACAGATACGCAGTATTTT
>-|TRBV5-1|TRBJ1-2|-
CASSLFGDGYTF
TGCGCCAGCAGCTTGTTTGGAGATGGCTACACCTTC
>-|TRBV6-4|TRBJ1-2|-
CASSDWAGSYREFLHGYTF
TGTGCCAGCAGTGACTGGGCAGGCTCCTACAGGGAATTCCTCCATGGCTACACCTTC
>-|TRBV2|TRBJ2-5|few
CASSEGQGKLETQYF
TGTGCCAGCAGTGAGGGCCAGGGAAAATTAGAGACCCAGTACTTC
>-|TRBV6-1|TRBJ1-5|few
CASSEWVQDNQPQHF
TGTGCCAGCAGTGAATGGGTACAGGACAATCAGCCCCAGCATTTT
>-|TRBV30|TRBJ1-1|once
CAWRAVAEAFF
TGTGCCTGGAGGGCCGTCGCTGAAGCTTTCTTT
>-|TRBV11-3|TRBJ2-3|-
CASSSGSTDTQYF
TGTGCCAGCAGCTCCGGGTCGACAGATACGCAGTATTTT
>-|TRBV27|TRBJ2-2|-
CASSLYPGPTGELFF
TGTGCCAGCAGTTTATATCCAGGGCCCACCGGGGAGCTGTTTTTT
>TRBD2|TRBV6-6|TRBJ2-7|-
CASRSLAGVYEQYF
TGTGCCAGCAGATCCTTAGCGGGAGTCTACGAGCAGTACTTC
>TRBD1|TRBV6-5|TRBJ1-6|-
CASSSTGGGNSPLHF
TGTGCCAGCAGTTCTACAGGGGGAGGTAATTCACCCCTCCACTTT
>-|TRBV5-1|TRBJ2-1|-
CASSLNGEQFF
TGCGCCAGCAGCTTGAACGGGGAGCAGTTCTTC
>-|TRBV9|TRBJ2-5|once
CASSVAPRGQETQYF
TGTGCCAGCAGCGTAGCCCCCCGGGGGCAAGAGACCCAGTACTTC
>TRBD1|TRBV6-6|TRBJ1-1|-
CASSSNRGMNTEAFF
TGTGCCAGCAGTTCAAACAGGGGGATGAACACTGAAGCTTTCTTT
>-|TRBV4-1|TRBJ2-3|-
CASSQQGSTQYF
TGCGCCAGCAGCCAACAGGGATCGACGCAGTATTTT
>-|TRBV9|TRBJ2-1|-
CASSRGASYNEQFF
TGTGCCAGCAGCCGGGGGGCCTCCTACAATGAGCAGTTCTTC